This T cell receptor (beta chain) was documented in a study of control samples from healthy donors and cancer patients. The method was immunoSEQ multiplex PCR; TCRdb's version includes in-frame clones alone and lacks a portion of them. The table includes 100,000 to 150,000 clones, around 93% detected once. Germline CDR1 reads DFQATT; CDR2 reads SNEGSKA (reference sequence). The CDR3 runs 14 residues. Unmatched junction bases numbered 15, after V lost 3 bases and J lost 12 bases. Sequencing was done on a sample of blood. The chain has TRBV20-1 and TRBJ2-7; 9 positions match TRBD1. The source is a woman aged 45 to 65 in good health. The CDR3 DNA reads TGCAGTGCTAGTTATGGAGCGTTAGGGACAGGGTTGTACTTC. Encoded protein: CSASYGALGTGLYF.